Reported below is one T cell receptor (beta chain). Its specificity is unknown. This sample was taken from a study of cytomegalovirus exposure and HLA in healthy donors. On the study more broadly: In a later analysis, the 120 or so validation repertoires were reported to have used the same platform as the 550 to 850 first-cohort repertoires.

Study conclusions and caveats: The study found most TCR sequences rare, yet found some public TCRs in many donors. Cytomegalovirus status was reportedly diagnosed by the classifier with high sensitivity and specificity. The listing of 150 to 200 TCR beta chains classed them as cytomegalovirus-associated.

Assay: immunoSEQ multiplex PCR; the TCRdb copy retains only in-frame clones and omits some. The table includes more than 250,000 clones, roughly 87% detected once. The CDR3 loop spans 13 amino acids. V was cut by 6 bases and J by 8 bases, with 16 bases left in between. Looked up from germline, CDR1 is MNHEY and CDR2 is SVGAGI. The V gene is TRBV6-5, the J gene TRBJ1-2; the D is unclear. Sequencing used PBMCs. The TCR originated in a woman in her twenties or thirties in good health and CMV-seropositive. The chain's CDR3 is CASRSGTLGGYTF. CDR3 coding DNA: TGTGCCAGCAGATCGGGCACCCTCGGGGGCTACACCTTC.